This T cell receptor (beta chain) was captured by sequencing in a study of blood T cell repertoires in COVID-19. Across the study: COVID-19 samples from acute and convalescent phases originated in the United States, Italy and Spain. PBMCs, B-cell-depleted T cells, or T cells provided the cDNA or gDNA that made up the material.

The CDR3 totals 16 residues. Germline V gene sequence: CDR1 SGHTA, CDR2 FQGNSA. V trimming: 4 bases; J trimming: 4 bases; junction bases outside the gene matches: 6. As originally analysed: The assay estimated nucleated cells by amplifying reference gene primers. Sequencing was performed with immunoSEQ multiplex PCR; in TCRdb, only in-frame clones are kept and a portion is missing. D and trimming were read from the DNA, whereas the V and J calls and clone size are those reported in that table. The sample has 85,000 to 90,000 clones; around 87% are singletons. V usage is TRBV7-2 and J usage is TRBJ2-1, with 11 bases that match TRBD2. The clonotype comes from a human donor in a cohort sampled during active COVID-19. Sequencing input: peripheral blood. The DNA of the CDR3 is TGTGCCAGCAGCTCCTTAGCGGGAGGGGGGTACAATGAGCAGTTCTTC. It specifies CASSSLAGGGYNEQFF.